The 27 T cell receptor beta chains below all came from one sample that was sequenced in a study of blood T cell repertoires in COVID-19. Using immunoSEQ multiplex PCR, the repertoire was profiled, and TCRdb retains in-frame clones only, with some absent. The sample carries about 120,000 clones, just over 90% recorded once. Sequenced input: peripheral blood. The receptors here all came from a human donor with active COVID-19. The donor label of this sample is uncertain.

The chain employs TRBV28 and TRBJ2-5, with 10 bases that match TRBD1. The CDR3 length is 17 residues. Germline lookup yields CDR1 MDHEN and CDR2 SYDVKM. V shed 3 bases and J 2 bases; nucleotides not matched to a gene: 9. CDR3 coding DNA: TGTGCCAGCAGTTTCAGAAGGGGGACAGGGGCTCAAGAGACCCAGTACTTC. This translates into CASSFRRGTGAQETQYF.

The chain carries TRBV12-5 and TRBJ2-1; the match to TRBD2 covers 12 bases. From germline, CDR1 is LGHNT and CDR2 FRNRAP. With V trimmed by 1 base and J by 7 bases, 8 bases remained unmatched. CDR3 size: 17 residues. In nucleotides, the CDR3 is TGTGCTAGTGGTTTGGCCCGGACTAGCGGGGATTATAATGAGCAGTTCTTC. Its protein product is CASGLARTSGDYNEQFF. The whole variable domain, remainder taken from reference TRBV12-5 and TRBJ2-1, is DARVTQTPRHKVTEMGQEVTMRCQPILGHNTVFWYRQTMMQGLELLAYFRNRAPLDDSGMPKDRFSAEMPDATLATLKIQPSEPRDSAVYFCASGLARTSGDYNEQFFGPGTRLTVL.

The chain joins TRBV29-1 to TRBJ1-1; D is uncertain. The CDR3 sequence is 13 residues long. The germline gives CDR1 SQVTM, CDR2 ANQGSEA. The germline V and J ends were trimmed by 6 bases and 2 bases, with 13 bases remaining between them. This CDR3 is CSVERVLNTEAFF. In nucleotides, the CDR3 is TGCAGCGTGGAGAGGGTGCTCAACACTGAAGCTTTCTTT.

The chain is built from TRBV7-7 and TRBJ2-5; 7 positions match TRBD1. The CDR3 sequence is 15 residues long. The junction had 8 bases not matched to a gene; V was cut back by 5 bases and J by 2 bases. The germline CDR1 and CDR2 sequences are SSHAT and FNYEAQ (reference sequence). The CDR3, as DNA: TGTGCCAGCAGCAGGGCCACAGGGGATCAAGAGACCCAGTACTTC. Translation gives CASSRATGDQETQYF.

The table lists this clone with a few counts. The J gene is TRBJ2-7, the V gene TRBV6-2 or TRBV6-3, with 11 bases aligning to TRBD1. The CDR3 contains 17 residues. The J segment lost 4 bases and the V segment lost 6 bases, leaving 14 bases of the junction unmatched. Germline V lookup: CDR1 MNHEY, CDR2 SVGEGT. CDR3 coding DNA: TGTGCCAGCAGCTCGCCTTCCGGGGACAGGGGGGGGTACGAGCAGTACTTC. This codes for CASSSPSGDRGGYEQYF.

The chain has TRBV7-9 and TRBJ2-5, with 9 bases fitting TRBD2. The junction had 7 bases not matched to a gene; V was cut back by 6 bases and J by 5 bases. The CDR3 consists of 14 residues. The germline V gene has CDR1 SEHNR and CDR2 FQNEAQ (reference sequence). The CDR3 is CASSPSGILETQYF. CDR3 nucleotides: TGTGCCAGCAGTCCTAGCGGGATTTTGGAGACCCAGTACTTC. The entire variable domain, with the rest obtained from reference TRBV7-9 and TRBJ2-5, is as follows: DTGVSQNPRHKITKRGQNVTFRCDPISEHNRLYWYRQTLGQGPEFLTYFQNEAQLEKSRLLSDRFSAERPKGSFSTLEIQRTEQGDSAMYLCASSPSGILETQYFGPGTRLLVL.

This clone was counted once. This rearrangement joins TRBV7-6 to TRBJ2-1, with TRBD1 matching over 7 bases. The CDR3 length is 15 residues. V dropped 5 bases and J dropped 9; count of bases not matched to a gene: 13. Germline V lookup: CDR1 SGHVS, CDR2 FNYEAQ. The CDR3 nucleotides read TGTGCCAGCAGCCCTAGGGGGCTATGGGGATCTGAGCAGTTCTTC. This translates into CASSPRGLWGSEQFF.

The CDR3 loop is CASSTRGGAKYEQYF. The CDR3 DNA is TGTGCCAGCAGCACCAGAGGGGGGGCAAAATACGAGCAGTACTTC. The V call is TRBV7-2, the J call TRBJ2-7, with D possibly TRBD2 on 7 matching bases. Trimming removed 5 bases from V and 4 bases from J, with 18 bases in between. This CDR3 is built from 15 residues. From germline, CDR1 is SGHTA and CDR2 FQGNSA.

CDR3 sequence (DNA): TGTGCCAGCAGCCGGGACAGGGGTAAAAGACTGTCCTACGAGCAGTACTTC. Protein: CASSRDRGKRLSYEQYF. The V call is TRBV3-1 (or the pseudogene TRBV3-2), the J call TRBJ2-7; 10 bases line up with TRBD1. This CDR3 region has 17 residues. In germline, CDR1 is LGHDT, CDR2 YNNKEL (reference sequence). Losses at the gene ends were 4 bases for V and 1 base for J; bases not matched to a gene: 10.

The chain uses TRBV5-5 and TRBJ2-7; D is uncertain. The ends were cut back, 0 bases at V and 6 bases at J, with 7 bases in the middle. Germline V CDR1 and CDR2: SGHKS, YYEKEE (reference sequence). This CDR3 contains 12 residues. CDR3 protein: CASSLVEAEQYF. CDR3 DNA: TGTGCCAGCAGCTTGGTCGAGGCCGAGCAGTACTTC. Combining the CDR3 with reference TRBV5-5 and TRBJ2-7 gives the whole variable domain DAGVTQSPTHLIKTRGQQVTLRCSPISGHKSVSWYQQVLGQGPQFIFQYYEKEERGRGNFPDRFSARQFPNYSSELNVNALLLGDSALYLCASSLVEAEQYFGPGTRLTVT.

The chain carries TRBV6-2 or TRBV6-3 and TRBJ2-7, with 11 bases identical to TRBD1. Germline lookup yields CDR1 MNHEY and CDR2 SVGEGT. V was clipped by 0 bases and J by 3 bases; unmatched bases: 7. The CDR3 runs to 17 residues. CDR3 protein: CASSYSNPGQGDYEQYF. For the CDR3, the DNA is TGTGCCAGCAGTTACTCGAATCCGGGACAGGGGGACTACGAGCAGTACTTC.

The V and J genes are TRBV27 and TRBJ2-1; TRBD1 matches at 7 bases. Germline V gene data show CDR1 as MNHEY and CDR2 as SMNVEV (reference sequence). There are 15 residues in the CDR3. Trimming cost V 8 bases and J 9 bases; bases outside gene matches: 16. The DNA for the CDR3 is TGTGCCAGCCGCCCCCAGGGTTACTCAGGGGGTGAGCAGTTCTTC. It codes for CASRPQGYSGGEQFF.

This clone was seen only a few times. This chain connects TRBV28 to TRBJ1-6, with D perhaps matching TRBD1 (6 bases). The germline V gene has CDR1 MDHEN and CDR2 SYDVKM. CDR3 length: 14 amino acids. Trimming shortened V by 6 bases and J by 7 bases, and 13 bases separated the two germline ends. This chain's CDR3 is CASSLRQENSPLHF. The CDR3 DNA is TGTGCCAGCAGCCTACGACAGGAGAATTCACCCCTCCACTTT. The full variable domain, rest sourced from reference TRBV28 and TRBJ1-6, is DVKVTQSSRYLVKRTGEKVFLECVQDMDHENMFWYRQDPGLGLRLIYFSYDVKMKEKGDIPEGYSVSREKKERFSLILESASTNQTSMYLCASSLRQENSPLHFGNGTRLTVT.

V and J are TRBV19 and TRBJ1-3; the D gene is possibly TRBD1 (6 bases). Trimming removed 3 bases from V and 0 bases from J, with 24 bases in between. The CDR3 is 20 residues long. Germline V gene lookup returns CDR1 LNHDA and CDR2 SQIVND (reference sequence). The CDR3 sequence is CASSITVGHQPRPSGNTIYF. Written as DNA, the CDR3 is TGTGCCAGTAGTATTACCGTGGGACACCAACCGAGACCCTCTGGAAACACCATATATTTT.

The CDR3 region has the DNA TGTGCCAGCAGCTTAGTGGGGACTTCCAACTATGGCTACACCTTC. Encoded protein: CASSLVGTSNYGYTF. The rearrangement uses TRBV7-2 and TRBJ1-2; D may be TRBD1 (5 bases). Trimming took 1 base from V and 2 from J, leaving 11 bases between them. Per germline, CDR1 SGHTA and CDR2 FQGNSA. The CDR3 consists of 15 residues.

This chain links TRBV7-9 with TRBJ2-7; no clear D gene. The CDR3 covers 13 residues. Germline CDR1 reads SEHNR; CDR2 reads FQNEAQ (reference sequence). Trimming stripped 5 bases from V and 1 base from J, with 9 bases between. In DNA form, the CDR3 reads TGTGCCAGCAGCCTACCCGTATCCTACGAGCAGTACTTC. Its protein product is CASSLPVSYEQYF. The whole variable domain, filled in from reference TRBV7-9 and TRBJ2-7, reads DTGVSQNPRHKITKRGQNVTFRCDPISEHNRLYWYRQTLGQGPEFLTYFQNEAQLEKSRLLSDRFSAERPKGSFSTLEIQRTEQGDSAMYLCASSLPVSYEQYFGPGTRLTVT.

The rearrangement uses TRBV19 and TRBJ1-5; D remains unclear. Germline V gene lookup returns CDR1 LNHDA and CDR2 SQIVND (reference sequence). The CDR3 has 12 residues. V was cut by 5 bases and J by 5 bases, with 7 bases left in between. The CDR3, as DNA: TGTGCCAGTAGTTACGGGGATCAGCCCCAGCATTTT. Translation gives CASSYGDQPQHF.

This chain joins TRBV5-4 and TRBJ2-1; D is undetermined. V was cut by 5 bases and J by 4 bases, with 10 bases left in between. CDR1 and CDR2 (germline): SGHNT, YYREEE (reference sequence). The CDR3 runs to 13 residues. The CDR3 region is CASSELRYNEQFF. CDR3 sequence (DNA): TGTGCCAGCAGTGAATTGCGGTACAATGAGCAGTTCTTC. The full variable domain, completed using reference TRBV5-4 and TRBJ2-1, is ETGVTQSPTHLIKTRGQQVTLRCSSQSGHNTVSWYQQALGQGPQFIFQYYREEENGRGNFPPRFSGLQFPNYSSELNVNALELDDSALYLCASSELRYNEQFFGPGTRLTVL.

The CDR3 region has the DNA TGTGCCAGCAGCGCTACCTCGGGACAAAACGAGCAGTACTTC. Residues: CASSATSGQNEQYF. The chain couples TRBV6-5 to TRBJ2-7, with D possibly matching TRBD1 (6 bases). This CDR3 comprises 14 residues. Germline V gives CDR1 MNHEY, CDR2 SVGAGI. V dropped 6 bases and J dropped 5 bases, with 17 bases sitting between them.

The gene calls are TRBV28 and TRBJ1-2; D gene unclear. The CDR3 has 11 amino acids. The V gene lost 8 bases and the J gene lost 8 bases, with 12 bases spanning the gap. The V gene's germline CDR1 is MDHEN and CDR2 SYDVKM. The CDR3 here is CASLGLQGYTF. CDR3 nucleotides: TGTGCCAGCCTTGGACTACAGGGCTACACCTTC.

The chain combines TRBV24-1 with TRBJ1-5, with TRBD1 identical over 7 bases. CDR1 is KGHDR, CDR2 SFDVKD, per germline. Trimming took 0 bases from V and 3 from J; bases not matched to a gene: 19. The CDR3 has 21 amino acids. The CDR3 spells CATSDLQKAGRGFWFNQPQHF. The CDR3 DNA sequence: TGTGCCACCAGTGATTTGCAAAAGGCAGGCAGGGGGTTTTGGTTCAATCAGCCCCAGCATTTT.

The chain couples TRBV10-1 to TRBJ1-5; 7 bases agree with TRBD1. The CDR3 is 16 residues long. Losses at the gene ends were 10 bases for V and 0 bases for J; bases not matched to a gene: 12. The V gene's germline CDR1 is WNHNN and CDR2 SYGVQD (reference sequence). CDR3 amino acids: CANYIGGQFSNQPQHF. The CDR3, as DNA: TGCGCCAACTACATTGGGGGACAGTTTAGCAATCAGCCCCAGCATTTT.

V gene TRBV11-2 combines with J gene TRBJ2-7; unclear D gene. The V end lost 5 bases, the J end lost 6 bases, and 11 bases lay between the germline ends. Germline CDR1 SGHAT, CDR2 FQNNGV. The CDR3 spans 12 residues. CDR3: CASSSLLLEQYF. In DNA form, the CDR3 reads TGTGCCAGCAGCAGCCTTCTTCTCGAGCAGTACTTC.

The rearrangement links TRBV10-3 to TRBJ2-1; D may be TRBD1 (7 bases). This CDR3 has 14 residues. V gave up 7 bases and J gave up 4 bases, with 14 bases separating them. Looked up from germline, CDR1 is ENHRY and CDR2 is SYGVKD. The CDR3 loop reads CAITRDSEYNEQFF. The CDR3 DNA follows: TGTGCCATCACGCGGGACAGTGAATACAATGAGCAGTTCTTC.

V usage is TRBV19 and J usage is TRBJ1-6, with TRBD1 as a possible D gene (6 bases). From germline, CDR1 is LNHDA and CDR2 SQIVND (reference sequence). The germline V and J ends were trimmed by 7 bases and 5 bases, with 12 bases remaining between them. The CDR3 has 14 amino acids. This CDR3 reads CASTDRTNNSPLHF. The CDR3 region has the DNA TGTGCCAGTACGGACAGAACCAATAATTCACCCCTCCACTTT.

The V and J genes are TRBV5-1 and TRBJ2-7; 8 bases map to TRBD1. The CDR3 totals 15 residues. Unmatched junction bases numbered 6, after V lost 2 bases and J lost 2 bases. Looked up from germline, CDR1 is SGHRS and CDR2 is YFSETQ. CDR3 loop: CASSLNADRAYEQYF. CDR3 DNA: TGCGCCAGCAGCTTAAATGCGGACAGGGCCTACGAGCAGTACTTC.

In DNA form, the CDR3 reads TGTGCCAGCAGCTCCGACGACAGGGAGGCCACTGAAGCTTTCTTT. Amino acid sequence: CASSSDDREATEAFF. The chain is built from TRBV5-4 and TRBJ1-1, with 7 bases identical to TRBD1. Per the germline V gene, CDR1 is SGHNT and CDR2 is YYREEE (reference sequence). This CDR3 has 15 amino acids. Germline trimming cut 3 bases from V and 4 bases from J; bases unmatched to any gene: 9. The entire variable domain, with the rest obtained from reference TRBV5-4 and TRBJ1-1, is as follows: ETGVTQSPTHLIKTRGQQVTLRCSSQSGHNTVSWYQQALGQGPQFIFQYYREEENGRGNFPPRFSGLQFPNYSSELNVNALELDDSALYLCASSSDDREATEAFFGQGTRLTVV.